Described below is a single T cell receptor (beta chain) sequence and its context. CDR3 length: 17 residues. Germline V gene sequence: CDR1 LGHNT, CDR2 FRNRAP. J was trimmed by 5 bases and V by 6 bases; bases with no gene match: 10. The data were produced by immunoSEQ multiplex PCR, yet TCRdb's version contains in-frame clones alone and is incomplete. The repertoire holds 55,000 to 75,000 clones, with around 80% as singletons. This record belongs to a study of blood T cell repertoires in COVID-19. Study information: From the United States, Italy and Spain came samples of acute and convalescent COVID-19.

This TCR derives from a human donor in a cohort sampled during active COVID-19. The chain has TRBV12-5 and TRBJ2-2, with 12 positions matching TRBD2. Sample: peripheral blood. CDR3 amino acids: CASGLTSGRARTGELFF. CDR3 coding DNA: TGTGCTAGTGGCTTGACTAGCGGGAGAGCAAGGACCGGGGAGCTGTTTTTT.